The 27 T cell receptor beta chains below come from one sample, sequenced in a study of blood T cells in healthy people across ages. For the second PCR, which ran for roughly 6 to 12 cycles, a sample-barcoded 5' primer and a J-beta primer mix were used. TCRdb ran MiXCR on the 5' RACE reads and lists one entry per CDR3 protein. The sample has 650,000 to 1,000,000 distinct CDR3 sequences; under 40% are singletons. The sequenced sample consisted of blood. Source of these receptors: a man aged 18 to 29 in good health.

This clonotype was observed a handful of times. The J gene is TRBJ2-7, the V gene TRBV10-3; D perhaps matches TRBD2 (5 bases). Between the trimmed V and J ends, which lost 0 bases and 4 bases, there was a span of 7 bases. Germline CDR1 and CDR2: ENHRY and SYGVKD. The CDR3 is 13 amino acids. CDR3 protein: CAISESGEYEQYF. The CDR3 DNA sequence: TGTGCCATCAGTGAGTCGGGAGAATACGAGCAGTACTTC.

A note on this clonotype: This could be a read error, since a much larger clone is one nucleotide away. This chain uses TRBV10-3 with TRBJ2-1; D not resolved. CDR1 and CDR2 from the germline V gene are ENHRY and SYGVKD. This CDR3 region has 12 residues. V dropped 3 bases and J dropped 10 bases, with 10 bases sitting between them. The CDR3 reads CAISDPPYEQFF. In DNA, the CDR3 is TGTGCCATCAGTGACCCCCCCTACGAGCAGTTCTTC.

Here the CDR3 DNA reads TGTGCCAGCTCACCTCGACAGAACAGCAATCAGCCCCAGCATTTT. Protein: CASSPRQNSNQPQHF. The rearrangement uses TRBV18 and TRBJ1-5, with D perhaps TRBD1 (5 bases). The CDR3 is 15 amino acids. V gave up 3 bases and J gave up 1 base, with 10 bases separating them. Germline lookup yields CDR1 KGHSH and CDR2 LQKENI.

This clonotype appeared a single time. This clone may be a read error of a much larger clone one base away. The rearrangement uses TRBV10-3 and TRBJ2-1; 8 bases align to TRBD2. The V gene's germline CDR1 is ENHRY and CDR2 SYGVKD. CDR3 size: 14 residues. V shed 7 bases, J shed 4 bases, and the junction held 6 bases outside the gene matches. CDR3 amino acids: CAIKLAGAYNEQFF. CDR3 nucleotides: TGTGCCATCAAGCTAGCGGGCGCATACAATGAGCAGTTCTTC.

The chain employs TRBV7-9 and TRBJ1-4; D remains ambiguous. Germline loops: CDR1 SEHNR, CDR2 FQNEAQ (reference sequence). CDR3 size: 15 residues. Trimming removed 4 bases from V and 12 bases from J, with 21 bases in between. The CDR3 sequence is CASSSSQDRLRELFF. CDR3 DNA sequence: TGTGCCAGCAGCTCCAGCCAGGACCGCCTCCGAGAACTGTTTTTT.

V is TRBV7-2 and J is TRBJ2-7; possible D gene TRBD1, 5 bases. V lost 5 bases, J lost 7 bases, and 9 bases lay in between. From germline, CDR1 is SGHTA and CDR2 FQGNSA. The CDR3 is 11 amino acids. The chain's CDR3 is CASSPRQEQYF. As DNA, the CDR3 is TGTGCCAGCAGCCCCCGACAGGAGCAGTACTTC.

The CDR3 DNA reads TGTGCCAGCAGTTTTTCAGGGCTAGCGGGTGGCGAGCAGTACTTC. It yields the protein CASSFSGLAGGEQYF. The chain uses TRBV12-3 or TRBV12-4 and TRBJ2-7, with 8 bases lining up with TRBD2. J lost 6 bases, V lost 3 bases, and 10 bases had no gene match. The CDR3 is 15 amino acids.

This clonotype was recorded once. The rearrangement joins TRBV27 to TRBJ2-7, with 8 nucleotides matching TRBD1. The J call may be wrong; the DNA end is better matched by TRBJ2-5. Germline loops: CDR1 MNHEY, CDR2 SMNVEV (reference sequence). The CDR3 length is 16 residues. CDR3 residues: CASSLQGAPPWETQYF. The CDR3 DNA reads TGTGCCAGCAGTTTACAGGGGGCGCCCCCTTGGGAGACCCAGTACTTC.

The J gene is TRBJ2-1, the V gene TRBV15; a possible D gene is TRBD2 (6 bases). The CDR3 covers 15 residues. Per germline, CDR1 LNHNV and CDR2 YYDKDF (reference sequence). V was trimmed by 0 bases and J by 7 bases, leaving 13 bases between them. The CDR3 nucleotides are TGTGCCACCAGCAGAGATCCGGACCGGGGGAATGAGCAGTTCTTC. The encoded protein is CATSRDPDRGNEQFF. Full variable domain (remainder filled in from reference TRBV15 and TRBJ2-1): DAMVIQNPRYQVTQFGKPVTLSCSQTLNHNVMYWYQQKSSQAPKLLFHYYDKDFNNEADTPDNFQSRRPNTSFCFLDIRSPGLGDTAMYLCATSRDPDRGNEQFFGPGTRLTVL.

The chain combines TRBV12-3 or TRBV12-4 with TRBJ2-3; D gene uncertain. The CDR3 length is 14 residues. With 5 bases removed from V and 3 bases from J, the gap between germline ends came to 12 bases. The CDR3 DNA sequence: TGTGCCAGCAGTCGCGTACGGAGAACAGATACGCAGTATTTT. It specifies CASSRVRRTDTQYF.

This clonotype was observed a handful of times. The V and J genes are TRBV28 and TRBJ1-5; D gene uncertain. The CDR3 is made up of 15 amino acids. CDR1 is MDHEN, CDR2 SYDVKM, per germline. Between the trimmed V and J ends, which lost 2 bases and 0 bases, there was a span of 8 bases. For the CDR3, the DNA is TGTGCCAGCAGTTTAGTGGCCGATAGCAATCAGCCCCAGCATTTT. Its translation is CASSLVADSNQPQHF. The variable domain in full, completed from reference TRBV28 and TRBJ1-5, reads DVKVTQSSRYLVKRTGEKVFLECVQDMDHENMFWYRQDPGLGLRLIYFSYDVKMKEKGDIPEGYSVSREKKERFSLILESASTNQTSMYLCASSLVADSNQPQHFGDGTRLSIL.

Note on this clonotype: Sequence at one end of the junction differs from germline and may be a read error. This chain uses TRBV12-3 or TRBV12-4 with TRBJ1-5; TRBD1 might be the D (5 bases). This CDR3 has 12 amino acids. CDR3 nucleotide sequence: TGTGCCGGCAGCCAGGACATCCAGCCCCAGCATTTT. Its protein is CAGSQDIQPQHF.

The chain couples TRBV18 to TRBJ2-3; D uncertain. The length of the CDR3 is 15 residues. Deletions cut 1 base from V and 4 bases from J, with 12 bases between. CDR1 is KGHSH and CDR2 is LQKENI in the germline V gene. CDR3 nucleotide sequence: TGTGCCAGCTCACCACAGGGCTTGTCAGCAGATACGCAGTATTTT. Translated: CASSPQGLSADTQYF.

The chain combines TRBV2 with TRBJ2-1; perhaps TRBD1 as D (6 bases). V was pared by 10 bases and J by 5 bases, with 24 bases between. In germline, CDR1 is SNHLY, CDR2 FYNNEI. The CDR3 is 16 amino acids. CDR3 bases: TGTGCCAACAGCCGGGCCATTAAACAGGGTAACAATGAGCAGTTCTTC. It translates to CANSRAIKQGNNEQFF.

This clonotype was counted many times. This sequence joins TRBV10-3 and TRBJ2-3; the match to TRBD2 covers 12 bases. The CDR3 loop spans 18 amino acids. The germline V gene has CDR1 ENHRY and CDR2 SYGVKD. V was clipped by 6 bases and J by 5 bases; unmatched bases: 15. The CDR3 coding sequence is TGTGCCATCAGCGAACTGGGAACAGGACTAGCGGGGTTAGATACGCAGTATTTT. Its translation: CAISELGTGLAGLDTQYF.

DNA for the CDR3: TGTGCCAGCAGCCATAGGCGGGGGGCTAACACCGGGGAGCTGTTTTTT. This gives the protein CASSHRRGANTGELFF. The chain combines TRBV9 with TRBJ2-2, with 8 bases that match TRBD2. The CDR3 has 16 amino acids. Germline-derived CDR1 and CDR2 are SGDLS and YYNGEE. V dropped 4 bases and J dropped 2; count of bases not matched to a gene: 7. Filled out from reference TRBV9 and TRBJ2-2, the complete variable domain reads DSGVTQTPKHLITATGQRVTLRCSPRSGDLSVYWYQQSLDQGLQFLIQYYNGEERAKGNILERFSAQQFPDLHSELNLSSLELGDSALYFCASSHRRGANTGELFFGEGSRLTVL.

This clonotype was recorded many times. V gene TRBV6-5 combines with J gene TRBJ2-3; 9 positions match TRBD1. The ends lost 8 bases at V and 5 bases at J; junction bases unmatched: 5. This CDR3 contains 13 residues. Germline CDR1 MNHEY, CDR2 SVGAGI. CDR3 amino acids: CASRDRAGDTQYF. Here the CDR3 DNA reads TGTGCCAGCCGGGACAGGGCAGGAGATACGCAGTATTTT.

In its sample, this clonotype was seen many times. V gene TRBV10-3 combines with J gene TRBJ2-3; D not certain. V shed 3 bases and J shed 1 base, with 2 bases lying between them. Germline CDR1 and CDR2: ENHRY and SYGVKD. The CDR3 extends over 12 amino acids. CDR3 loop: CAISEGTDTQYF. The CDR3 DNA is TGTGCCATCAGTGAAGGCACAGATACGCAGTATTTT.

Points on this clonotype: A much more abundant neighbour one base away suggests this may be a read error. This chain connects TRBV6-2 or TRBV6-3 to TRBJ2-5; no reliable D call. Germline CDR1 is MNHEY and CDR2 is SVGEGT. The CDR3 sequence is 12 residues long. The V end was cut by 6 bases, the J end by 11 bases, with 16 bases between. The CDR3: CASSRFINEQYF. The CDR3 DNA sequence: TGTGCCAGCAGCCGCTTCATCAATGAGCAGTACTTC.

The chain combines TRBV29-1 with TRBJ2-4; unclear D gene. The J call is uncertain, as TRBJ2-7 better fits the DNA end. The CDR3 covers 13 residues. Germline V CDR1 and CDR2: SQVTM, ANQGSEA. The DNA for the CDR3 is TGCAGCGTTGTGCAGAAGCTCTCCTACGAGCAGTACTTC. Its protein product is CSVVQKLSYEQYF.

This clonotype was observed many times. The chain combines TRBV12-3 or TRBV12-4 with TRBJ2-7; TRBD2 might be the D (5 bases). This CDR3 comprises 12 residues. V was cut by 4 bases and J by 3 bases, with 7 bases left in between. The CDR3 DNA follows: TGTGCCAGCAGTTCGGGGAACTACGAGCAGTACTTC. This gives the protein CASSSGNYEQYF.

To note about this clonotype: Given a much more abundant clone one base away, this may be a read error. The CDR3, as DNA: TGTGCCAGCAGCCTAACTGGAGGCGGCTCCTACAATGAGCAGTACTTC. Translated: CASSLTGGGSYNEQYF. The J gene is TRBJ2-1, the V gene TRBV7-6; possibly TRBD2 for D (5 bases). The DNA end is more similar to TRBJ2-7, so the J call may be wrong. Germline loops: CDR1 SGHVS, CDR2 FNYEAQ. The CDR3 length is 16 residues.

The genes are TRBV7-9 and TRBJ2-5; perhaps D is TRBD1 or TRBD2 (5 bases each). The germline V gene has CDR1 SEHNR and CDR2 FQNEAQ (reference sequence). The ends were cut back, 5 bases at V and 5 bases at J, with 24 bases in the middle. CDR3 length equals 17 residues. The CDR3: CASSPFGGRSNRETQYF. For the CDR3, the DNA is TGTGCCAGCAGCCCGTTTGGGGGTCGCTCGAATCGGGAGACCCAGTACTTC.

The chain has TRBV7-3 and TRBJ2-1; 7 bases line up with TRBD2. This CDR3 is 15 amino acids long. After removal of 2 bases from V and 4 bases from J, the junction contained 5 bases not matched to a gene. CDR1 and CDR2 (germline): SGHTA, FQGTGA. This chain's CDR3 is CASSLELAEYNEQFF. The DNA of the CDR3 is TGTGCCAGCAGCTTAGAGCTAGCGGAATACAATGAGCAGTTCTTC.

V usage is TRBV5-1 and J usage is TRBJ1-1; TRBD1 matches 7 bases. The CDR3 has 16 amino acids. Germline trimming cut 5 bases from V and 3 bases from J; bases unmatched to any gene: 13. Looked up from germline, CDR1 is SGHRS and CDR2 is YFSETQ. The DNA for the CDR3 is TGCGCCAGCAGATCAGTAGGGTTCAGGGGGGACACTGAAGCTTTCTTT. This gives the protein CASRSVGFRGDTEAFF. The full variable domain, its missing parts supplied by reference TRBV5-1 and TRBJ1-1, is KAGVTQTPRYLIKTRGQQVTLSCSPISGHRSVSWYQQTPGQGLQFLFEYFSETQRNKGNFPGRFSGRQFSNSRSEMNVSTLELGDSALYLCASRSVGFRGDTEAFFGQGTRLTVV.

This clonotype was seen a single time. The chain uses TRBV18 and TRBJ2-5, with D maybe TRBD1 (6 bases). Trimming stripped 3 bases from V and 2 bases from J, with 13 bases between. Germline V gene data show CDR1 as KGHSH and CDR2 as LQKENI. The CDR3 spans 15 residues. In DNA, the CDR3 is TGTGCCAGCTCACCGATCAGGACAGAACAAGAGACCCAGTACTTC. Translation: CASSPIRTEQETQYF.

This clonotype appeared a few times. This chain joins TRBV6-2 or TRBV6-3 and TRBJ2-3; weak D call: TRBD2 (6 bases). The CDR3 runs 14 residues. Trimming took 3 bases from V and 7 from J, leaving 14 bases between them. The germline V gene encodes CDR1 MNHEY and CDR2 SVGEGT. This CDR3 reads CASSYGTPTHTQYF. CDR3 nucleotide sequence: TGTGCCAGCAGTTATGGGACTCCCACTCATACGCAGTATTTT.